Sequencing of this T cell receptor (beta chain) was carried out in a study of blood T cell repertoires in COVID-19. Trimming stripped 1 base from V and 0 bases from J, with 10 bases between. The CDR3 spans 17 residues. Germline V gene lookup returns CDR1 LGHNA and CDR2 YSLEER. Data came from immunoSEQ multiplex PCR; TCRdb stores just in-frame clones and leaves some out. Here the sample spans 300,000 or so clones, around 87% being singletons. The clonotype comes from a woman aged 40 to 50 who had recovered from COVID-19. The rearrangement uses TRBV4-3 and TRBJ1-6, with D hard to call. The sequencing input was peripheral blood. DNA for the CDR3: TGCGCCAGCAGCCAAGGGTACGGTAGCTCCTATAATTCACCCCTCCACTTT. Protein sequence: CASSQGYGSSYNSPLHF.